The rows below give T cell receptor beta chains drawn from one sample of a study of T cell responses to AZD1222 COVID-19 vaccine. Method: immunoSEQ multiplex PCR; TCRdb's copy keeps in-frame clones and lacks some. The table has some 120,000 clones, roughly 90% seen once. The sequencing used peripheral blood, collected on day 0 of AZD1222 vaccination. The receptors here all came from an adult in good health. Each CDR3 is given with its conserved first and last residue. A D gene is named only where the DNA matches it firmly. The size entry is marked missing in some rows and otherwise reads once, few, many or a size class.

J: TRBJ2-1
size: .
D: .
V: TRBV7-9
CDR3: CASSSRLKISLLPEQFF
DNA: TGTGCCAGCAGCTCTCGACTGAAAATCTCCCTCCTACCCGAGCAGTTCTTC

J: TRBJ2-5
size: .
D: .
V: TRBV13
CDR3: CASSVRLNPKETQYF
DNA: TGTGCCAGCAGCGTACGGCTTAACCCTAAAGAGACCCAGTACTTC

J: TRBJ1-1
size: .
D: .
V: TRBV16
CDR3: CASSQTSSGKTFF
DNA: TGTGCCAGCAGCCAAACCTCCTCAGGGAAAACTTTCTTT

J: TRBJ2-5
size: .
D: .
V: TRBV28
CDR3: CASSFPSGWWETQYF
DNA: TGTGCCAGCAGTTTCCCCTCAGGGTGGTGGGAGACCCAGTACTTC

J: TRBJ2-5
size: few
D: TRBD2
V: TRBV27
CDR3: CASSLSVAGGKETQYF
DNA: TGTGCCAGCAGTTTATCGGTAGCGGGAGGGAAAGAGACCCAGTACTTC

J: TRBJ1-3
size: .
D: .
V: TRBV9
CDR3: CASSALGNTIYF
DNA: TGTGCCAGCAGCGCACTGGGAAACACCATATATTTT

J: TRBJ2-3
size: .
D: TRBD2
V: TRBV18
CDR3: CASSPFGTSGSTDTQYF
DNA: TGTGCCAGCTCACCTTTTGGGACTAGCGGTAGCACAGATACGCAGTATTTT

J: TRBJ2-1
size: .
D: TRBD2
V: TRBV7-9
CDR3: CASRLGTSGALSNEQFF
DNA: TGTGCCAGCAGACTCGGGACTAGCGGGGCCTTGAGCAATGAGCAGTTCTTC

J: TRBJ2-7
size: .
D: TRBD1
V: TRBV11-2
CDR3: CASSSRGGENLDEQYF
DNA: TGTGCCAGCAGCTCGCGAGGGGGCGAGAATCTGGACGAGCAGTACTTC

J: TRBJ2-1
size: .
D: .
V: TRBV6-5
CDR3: CASSYKGSSYNEQFF
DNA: TGTGCCAGCAGTTACAAGGGCAGCTCCTACAATGAGCAGTTCTTC

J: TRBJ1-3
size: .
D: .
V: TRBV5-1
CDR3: CASSLDTASGNTIYF
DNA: TGCGCCAGCAGCTTGGATACGGCCTCTGGAAACACCATATATTTT

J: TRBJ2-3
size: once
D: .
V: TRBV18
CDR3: CASSPPAIDTQYF
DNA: TGTGCCAGCTCACCACCGGCTATAGATACGCAGTATTTT

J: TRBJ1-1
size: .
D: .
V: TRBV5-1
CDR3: CASRNRQYSNTEAFF
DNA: TGCGCCAGCAGAAATAGACAGTATTCGAACACTGAAGCTTTCTTT

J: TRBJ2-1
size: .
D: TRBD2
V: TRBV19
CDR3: CASSIESAGGPNEQFF
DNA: TGTGCCAGTAGTATAGAATCCGCGGGAGGGCCCAATGAGCAGTTCTTC

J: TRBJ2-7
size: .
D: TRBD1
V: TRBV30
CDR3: CASQDRGSYEQYF
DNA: TGTGCCTCCCAAGACAGGGGTTCCTACGAGCAGTACTTC

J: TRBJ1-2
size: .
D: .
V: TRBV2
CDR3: CASNQRGFGYTF
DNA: TGTGCCAGCAATCAAAGGGGGTTTGGCTACACCTTC

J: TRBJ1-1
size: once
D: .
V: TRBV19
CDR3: CASSITGVNTEAFF
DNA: TGTGCCAGTAGTATTACGGGGGTAAACACTGAAGCTTTCTTT

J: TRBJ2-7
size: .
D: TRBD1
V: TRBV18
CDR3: CASSPEDRGMVQYF
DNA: TGTGCCAGCTCACCAGAGGACAGGGGGATGGTGCAGTACTTC

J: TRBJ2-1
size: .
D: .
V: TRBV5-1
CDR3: CASSLESHIAYNEQFF
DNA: TGCGCCAGCAGCTTGGAGAGCCATATAGCCTACAATGAGCAGTTCTTC

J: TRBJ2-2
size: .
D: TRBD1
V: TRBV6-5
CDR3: CASITGTGLGGELFF
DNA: TGTGCCAGCATCACCGGGACAGGGTTAGGCGGGGAGCTGTTTTTT

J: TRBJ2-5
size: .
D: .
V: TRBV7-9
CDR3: CASSLLPRARETQYF
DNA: TGTGCCAGCAGCTTACTACCGCGGGCGCGTGAGACCCAGTACTTC

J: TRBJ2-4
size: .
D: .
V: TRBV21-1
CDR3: CASSNRLKVQDRGYTVAKNIQYF
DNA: TGTGCCAGCAGCAACCGACTAAAAGTACAGGACAGGGGTTATACGGTAGCCAAAAACATTCAGTACTTC

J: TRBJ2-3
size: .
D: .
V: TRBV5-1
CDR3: CASSLAPRLSTDTQYF
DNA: TGCGCCAGCAGCTTGGCCCCACGGCTTAGCACAGATACGCAGTATTTT

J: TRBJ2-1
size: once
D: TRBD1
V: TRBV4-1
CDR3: CASSQDRTGSYNEQFF
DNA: TGCGCCAGCAGCCAAGACCGGACAGGCTCCTACAATGAGCAGTTCTTC

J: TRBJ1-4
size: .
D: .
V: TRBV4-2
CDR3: CASSLRQINEKLFF
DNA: TGTGCCAGCAGCCTTCGACAGATAAATGAAAAACTGTTTTTT

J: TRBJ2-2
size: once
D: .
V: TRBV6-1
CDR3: CASSELGPIRTGELFF
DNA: TGTGCCAGCAGTGAACTGGGCCCCATTCGAACCGGGGAGCTGTTTTTT

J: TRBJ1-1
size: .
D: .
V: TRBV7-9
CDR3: CASRIEVGNTEAFF
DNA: TGTGCCAGCAGGATTGAGGTGGGGAACACTGAAGCTTTCTTT

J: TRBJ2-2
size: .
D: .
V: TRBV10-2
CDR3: CASFVEGRTTGELFF
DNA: TGCGCCAGCTTTGTAGAAGGGCGGACCACCGGGGAGCTGTTTTTT

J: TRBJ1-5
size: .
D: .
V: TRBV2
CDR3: CASSRDSLQMWPQHF
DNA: TGTGCCAGCAGCCGGGACTCCTTACAGATGTGGCCCCAGCATTTT